Presented here are 23 T cell receptor beta chains from one specimen sequenced in a study. TCRdb processed the RT-PCR reads anew with MiXCR; each CDR3 protein has one entry. This sample has hundreds of thousands of distinct CDR3 sequences; 14% occur once, and the top ten carry roughly 3.9%. Sequenced: memory CD4+ T cells from blood. The receptors derive from a female donor in good health, serving as a healthy control.

This clonotype came up a few times. This sequence joins TRBV2 and TRBJ2-1; D may match TRBD1 or TRBD2 (5 bases each). CDR1 is SNHLY and CDR2 is FYNNEI in the germline V gene. There are 14 residues in the CDR3. The V gene lost 3 bases and the J gene lost 5 bases, with 11 bases spanning the gap. The CDR3 loop is CASSEGRGHNEQFF. DNA for the CDR3: TGTGCCAGCAGTGAGGGACGAGGGCACAATGAGCAGTTCTTC.

This clonotype has a count of ten or more. The V gene is TRBV5-1, the J gene TRBJ2-7, with 10 bases fitting TRBD2. The CDR3 spans 17 residues. Germline V lookup: CDR1 SGHRS, CDR2 YFSETQ. The ends lost 0 bases at V and 0 bases at J; junction bases unmatched: 6. This CDR3 reads CASSLEASGSISYEQYF. The CDR3 DNA reads as TGCGCCAGCAGCTTGGAGGCTAGCGGGAGTATCTCCTACGAGCAGTACTTC.

This clonotype was observed a few times. The V and J genes are TRBV7-9 and TRBJ1-4, with TRBD1 identical over 9 bases. CDR1 and CDR2 from the germline V gene are SEHNR and FQNEAQ (reference sequence). Trimming at V came to 4 bases and at J to 7 bases, leaving 10 bases not matched to a gene. The CDR3 loop spans 16 amino acids. CDR3 in amino acids: CASSSGTGFRSEKLFF. For the CDR3, the DNA is TGTGCCAGCAGCTCCGGGACAGGGTTCAGGAGTGAAAAACTGTTTTTT. The full variable domain, its missing parts supplied by reference TRBV7-9 and TRBJ1-4, is DTGVSQNPRHKITKRGQNVTFRCDPISEHNRLYWYRQTLGQGPEFLTYFQNEAQLEKSRLLSDRFSAERPKGSFSTLEIQRTEQGDSAMYLCASSSGTGFRSEKLFFGSGTQLSVL.

This clonotype has a count of ten or more. J is TRBJ1-5 and V is TRBV4-2; weak D call: TRBD1 (6 bases). V lost 4 bases to trimming and J lost 4 bases, with 14 bases between them. In germline, CDR1 is LGHNA, CDR2 YNFKEQ. CDR3 length: 15 residues. The CDR3 DNA sequence: TGTGCCAGCAGCCCCCAGGACAGTGGAAATCAGCCCCAGCATTTT. It specifies CASSPQDSGNQPQHF.

This clonotype was counted only a few times. The genes are TRBV20-1 and TRBJ2-1, with a tentative D call TRBD2 (6 bases). This CDR3 is 14 amino acids long. The V gene's germline CDR1 is DFQATT and CDR2 SNEGSKA (reference sequence). Trimming left V 0 bases short and J 1 base short, with 7 bases between. The CDR3 sequence: CSARDAGSYNEQFF. The CDR3 DNA reads TGCAGTGCTAGAGATGCGGGGTCCTACAATGAGCAGTTCTTC.

This clonotype turned up a few times. The chain is built from TRBV7-2 and TRBJ2-7, with no clear D. Per germline, CDR1 SGHTA and CDR2 FQGNSA. Trimming removed 5 bases at V and 0 bases at J, with 17 bases between. CDR3 length equals 16 residues. The CDR3 DNA is TGTGCCAGCAGCCCTCAGTCTGTGGCTAGCTCCTACGAGCAGTACTTC. Translated: CASSPQSVASSYEQYF. Based on the CDR3 plus reference TRBV7-2 and TRBJ2-7, the full variable domain is GAGVSQSPSNKVTEKGKDVELRCDPISGHTALYWYRQSLGQGLEFLIYFQGNSAPDKSGLPSDRFSAERTGGSVSTLTIQRTQQEDSAVYLCASSPQSVASSYEQYFGPGTRLTVT.

As concerns this clonotype: This could be a read error, since a much larger clone is one nucleotide away. The chain joins TRBV11-2 to TRBJ1-1; 7 positions agree with TRBD1. Germline CDR1 is SGHAT and CDR2 is FQNNGV. This CDR3 comprises 14 residues. Trimming took 5 bases from V and 1 from J; bases not matched to a gene: 4. The DNA for the CDR3 is TGTGCCAGCAGCAACAGGGGTGGGAACACTGAAGCTTTCTTT. Protein product: CASSNRGGNTEAFF.

This clonotype has a handful of counts. The chain carries TRBV7-2 and TRBJ2-1, with D tentatively TRBD1 or TRBD2 (5 bases each). The CDR3 is made up of 14 amino acids. The V and J ends lost 1 base and 10 bases respectively, with 14 bases between them. Germline lookup yields CDR1 SGHTA and CDR2 FQGNSA. The CDR3 DNA follows: TGTGCCAGCAGCTTAGGGGGGACCCCCCAGGAGCAGTTCTTC. Its translation is CASSLGGTPQEQFF.

This clonotype has only a few counts. The chain is built from TRBV20-1 and TRBJ1-2, with D hard to call. This CDR3 is built from 12 residues. Trimming removed 3 bases at V and 8 bases at J, with 13 bases between. The germline CDR1 and CDR2 sequences are DFQATT and SNEGSKA (reference sequence). DNA of the CDR3: TGCAGTGCTAGGGACGGGTTGATGGGCTACACCTTC. This encodes CSARDGLMGYTF.

This clonotype was detected many times. The chain links TRBV15 to TRBJ2-7; D possibly uses TRBD1 or TRBD2 (6 bases each). CDR1 and CDR2 from the germline V gene are LNHNV and YYDKDF (reference sequence). With 0 bases removed from V and 4 bases from J, the gap between germline ends came to 13 bases. This CDR3 region has 15 residues. This CDR3 is CATSRDLGAGYEQYF. The DNA for the CDR3 is TGTGCCACCAGCAGAGATTTGGGGGCGGGGTACGAGCAGTACTTC.

This clonotype was seen repeatedly, ten times or more. This chain uses TRBV12-3 or TRBV12-4 with TRBJ2-1, with 11 bases identical to TRBD2. The CDR3 runs 15 residues. Trimming cost V 5 bases and J 4 bases; bases outside gene matches: 4. CDR3 loop: CASSTGLAGYNEQFF. CDR3 in DNA: TGTGCCAGCAGTACTGGACTAGCGGGTTACAATGAGCAGTTCTTC.

This sequence joins TRBV6-1 and TRBJ2-7; 7 bases are a match to TRBD1. This CDR3 comprises 16 residues. Germline lookup yields CDR1 MNHNS and CDR2 SASEGT. With V trimmed by 3 bases and J by 1 base, 9 bases remained unmatched. The CDR3 DNA reads TGTGCCAGCAGTGACTTCGGGACAGCGTTTTCCTACGAGCAGTACTTC. This codes for CASSDFGTAFSYEQYF.

The chain has TRBV29-1 and TRBJ1-5; 8 bases agree with TRBD1. Germline CDR1 and CDR2: SQVTM and ANQGSEA. The CDR3 is made up of 13 amino acids. Trimming removed 4 bases from V and 4 bases from J; junction bases left unmatched: 3. The CDR3 here is CSVATGGNQPQHF. DNA of the CDR3: TGCAGCGTTGCAACAGGGGGAAATCAGCCCCAGCATTTT.

This chain connects TRBV25-1 to TRBJ2-7; D might be TRBD2 (7 bases). Germline CDR1 is MGHDK and CDR2 is SYGVNS. Trimming cost V 4 bases and J 3 bases, with 10 bases left between them. This CDR3 comprises 13 residues. CDR3 nucleotides: TGTGCCAGCAGTGCGGGGGGCCGCTACGAGCAGTACTTC. This gives the protein CASSAGGRYEQYF.

This clonotype was seen a handful of times. The chain couples TRBV9 to TRBJ2-3; 10 nucleotides match TRBD1. From germline, CDR1 is SGDLS and CDR2 YYNGEE. The CDR3 has 15 amino acids. J lost 3 bases, V lost 3 bases, and 4 bases had no gene match. The CDR3 DNA follows: TGTGCCAGCAGCGGCGGGACAGGGGTGACAGATACGCAGTATTTT. Encoded protein: CASSGGTGVTDTQYF.

This clonotype has at least ten counts. The chain recombines TRBV7-6 with TRBJ1-1, with a possible D match to TRBD1 (6 bases). The CDR3 consists of 13 residues. The germline V gene has CDR1 SGHVS and CDR2 FNYEAQ. Deletions cut 4 bases from V and 5 bases from J, with 11 bases between. The CDR3 loop reads CASSSLRGTEAFF. CDR3 DNA sequence: TGTGCCAGCAGCTCCCTCAGGGGAACTGAAGCTTTCTTT.

This clonotype was detected ten times or more. The V call is TRBV7-2, the J call TRBJ2-1, with D possibly being TRBD2 (6 bases). V was clipped by 1 base and J by 9 bases, with 13 bases between them. The CDR3 consists of 14 residues. The germline V gene encodes CDR1 SGHTA and CDR2 FQGNSA. CDR3 nucleotides: TGTGCCAGCAGCTTAGTGGGAGGAGGGGTTGAGCAGTTCTTC. Its translation: CASSLVGGGVEQFF.

The chain is built from TRBV25-1 and TRBJ1-2, with D possibly matching TRBD1 (5 bases). This CDR3 region has 13 residues. The ends were cut back, 10 bases at V and 3 bases at J, with 15 bases in the middle. Germline V gives CDR1 MGHDK, CDR2 SYGVNS. The chain's CDR3 is CATASTADYGYTF. For the CDR3, the DNA is TGTGCCACCGCATCGACAGCCGACTATGGCTACACCTTC.

V is TRBV2 and J is TRBJ2-2; tentatively, D is TRBD2 (5 bases). Looked up from germline, CDR1 is SNHLY and CDR2 is FYNNEI. The length of the CDR3 is 17 residues. Trimming took 3 bases from V and 1 from J, leaving 15 bases between them. CDR3: CASSDPGNQMNTGELFF. The DNA of the CDR3 is TGTGCCAGCAGTGACCCGGGGAACCAGATGAACACCGGGGAGCTGTTTTTT.

The table lists this clonotype with a few counts. The chain is built from TRBV20-1 and TRBJ1-1; D is possibly TRBD1 (6 bases). The CDR3 extends over 13 amino acids. CDR1 and CDR2 (germline): DFQATT, SNEGSKA (reference sequence). V was clipped by 6 bases and J by 4 bases, with 15 bases between them. CDR3 in DNA: TGCAGTGCGCCGCCAGGGGTTGGCACTGAAGCTTTCTTT. The encoded protein is CSAPPGVGTEAFF.

This sequence joins TRBV7-3 and TRBJ2-1; TRBD2 agrees at 10 bases. The CDR3 length is 15 residues. V was clipped by 6 bases and J by 3 bases; unmatched bases: 5. Germline loops: CDR1 SGHTA, CDR2 FQGTGA. CDR3 residues: CASSSSSGSYNEQFF. The CDR3 DNA sequence: TGTGCCAGCAGTTCTTCTAGCGGGAGCTACAATGAGCAGTTCTTC.

The J gene is TRBJ1-1, the V gene TRBV27, with 7 positions matching TRBD1. Germline values: CDR1 MNHEY, CDR2 SMNVEV (reference sequence). The V and J ends lost 3 bases and 9 bases, in that order; junction bases with no gene match: 10. The CDR3 length is 14 residues. The CDR3 region is CASSFTIPGGKAFF. CDR3 coding DNA: TGTGCCAGCAGTTTTACCATTCCAGGGGGTAAAGCTTTCTTT.

The chain combines TRBV5-4 with TRBJ2-2, with 11 bases that match TRBD2. This CDR3 has 17 amino acids. V shed 2 bases, J shed 5 bases, and the junction held 8 bases outside the gene matches. Germline CDR1 and CDR2: SGHNT and YYREEE (reference sequence). CDR3 loop: CASSLLLLAGGTGELFF. CDR3 DNA sequence: TGTGCCAGCAGCTTACTACTCCTAGCGGGGGGAACCGGGGAGCTGTTTTTT. The full variable domain, in which reference TRBV5-4 and TRBJ2-2 provide the parts outside the CDR3, is ETGVTQSPTHLIKTRGQQVTLRCSSQSGHNTVSWYQQALGQGPQFIFQYYREEENGRGNFPPRFSGLQFPNYSSELNVNALELDDSALYLCASSLLLLAGGTGELFFGEGSRLTVL.